The following is a T cell receptor (beta chain) sequence with its context. A few counts support this clone. The target of this receptor is not known. Base qualities are missing; no much larger clone stands one base away. This record comes from a study of cytomegalovirus exposure and HLA in healthy donors (dated by TCRdb to 2016 to 2017). For the study in its entirety: In an earlier analysis of roughly 500 of the donors, 276 Gb of sequence data and 117 million unique TCR beta sequences from about 180 million T cells were reported. Using immunosequencing, the study profiled T cell repertoires from around 680 subjects and related those repertoires to cytomegalovirus serostatus. An earlier analysis of 587 of the donors used high-throughput TCR beta sequencing to judge whether each TCR beta V gene segment behaved as functional or pseudogenic. In the later analysis, no new phenotypic data were used to find candidate immune exposures; instead, reliance was placed on TCR beta sequences and their occurrence across donors. Along with the approximately 650-subject first cohort, a separate validation cohort of 120 different subjects was used. Typing coverage differed by locus: A, B, C, DRB1 and DQB1 were typed in roughly 629-630 donors, DQA1 in roughly 510, DPA1 in around 580, and DPB1 in 400 to 480. High-throughput TCR immunosequencing, statistical association of individual TCRs with disease status, and machine learning were combined to predict cytomegalovirus infection status. An early release that covered some 640 HLA-typed donors contained approximately 290 gigabases of sequencing data and about 84 million unique TCR sequences. The study aimed to test whether cataloging public T cell receptors could reveal signatures of past pathogen exposure. All discovery cohort repertoires had been generated using a single sequencing platform. Of the approximately 400 genotyped donors, less than 85% were placed in the genetic ancestry cluster associated with self-reported Caucasian donors. HLA typing included class I and class II loci at four-digit resolution. Donor age, sex, ethnicity and CMV serostatus were compiled alongside the repertoire data. In a later analysis, previously published TCR beta repertoires from 600 to 850 donors were re-analyzed and high-resolution HLA genotyping was added so that TCR occurrence patterns could be studied. A later genetic analysis used genome-wide SNP genotypes for about three fifths of the roughly 700 donors, treating that subset as a discovery cohort. Four to six DR-DQ haplotypes were handled as single units for association and clustering because linkage in the cohort was strong. Across roughly 420 genotyped donors of the cohort, an average of approximately 240,000 unique TCR beta nucleotide sequences per donor were sequenced, and about a sixth of those sequences were non-productive. The research as a whole found: According to a later analysis, most CMV-associated TCR beta chains appeared to be HLA-restricted, and the HLA associations seemed to be driven largely by CMV exposure. Correlated functional status among segregating V segments might be attributable to linkage disequilibrium, but an unknown experimental factor could not be ruled out. A later analysis associated 16,951 TCR beta sequences with specific HLA alleles at a false discovery rate of 0.05. An association between a missense DCLRE1C variant and V-gene and J-gene trimming of TCR beta chains was found in a later genetic analysis and replicated in an independent cohort. In a later analysis, the rate of TCR association differed among HLA loci, with DRB1 alleles having the most associated TCRs and HLA-C alleles having the fewest. In a later analysis, HLA-associated TCR beta chains showed more clonal expansion and lower generation probabilities than non-associated chains that were equally common. For the cohort, immune exposure information was limited to CMV serostatus. Because counts were too low, approximately 18 rarely observed V segments, including chromosome 9 orphons, were excluded from the earlier analysis of about 500 of the donors. Sequencing depth was assumed to be roughly uniform across donors in the presence/absence analyses, though that assumption may not hold. Only TCR beta chains were sequenced in this cohort, and the absence of alpha or paired-chain data limited detectable features. Because some donors lacked HLA typing at each locus, the association tests relied only on the typed subset. A later analysis reported that several top co-occurrence clusters appeared linked to parvovirus B19, influenza, CMV and Epstein-Barr virus. A later genetic analysis reported fewer N-insertions in productive TCRs among donors in an Asian-associated ancestry cluster than the 666-donor mean. In both the original and validation cohorts, the classifier was reported to diagnose cytomegalovirus status with high specificity and sensitivity. When HLA alleles, especially DR and DQ, strongly co-occurred, attributing TCR associations to individual alleles was difficult. The study listed 150 to 200 TCR beta chains as associated with cytomegalovirus. An earlier analysis of around 600 of the donors showed that most TCR beta V segments appeared in productive rearrangements either about 87% or about 30% of the time, which broadly matched IMGT annotations. The authors suggested that the approach could potentially be extended to other disease states and immunological phenotypes. Most TCR sequences were seen in very few donors, while some public TCRs were found in many individuals. A further reported finding was that TCR beta sequences accurately predicted the HLA-A and HLA-B alleles for most subjects in the first cohort. A group of highly shared sequence variants was considered likely to be a technical artifact of the sequencing pipeline. In vitro tests confirmed that a few of the cytomegalovirus-associated TCR beta chains recognize cytomegalovirus antigens.

The cohort comprised approximately 700 healthy bone marrow donors. All cohort members were sampled while nominally healthy, although unrecorded immune exposures were likely present. The donor was CMV seronegative and belonged to the group of over 300 seronegative cohort members. A peripheral blood sample was collected from each donor, and TCR beta sequencing was performed on peripheral blood mononuclear cells. The Qiagen DNeasy Blood Extraction Kit was used to extract genomic DNA from the blood cell samples. The library was prepared using the immunoSEQ multiplex PCR assay. A mixture of 60 forward primers for TCR Vbeta segments and 13 reverse primers for TCR Jbeta segments was used in the multiplex PCR. A multiplex PCR assay on genomic DNA amplified the CDR3 region of rearranged TCR beta genes. On the Illumina HiSeq System, the amplified TCR beta libraries were sequenced as 87-base-pair reads. As for how the authors treated the data: A later analysis tallied about 77 million unique TCR beta chains across the 610 or so repertoires, and some 10 million of those chains were shared by two or more donors. Raw reads were error-corrected and collapsed into unique sequences with a nearest-neighbor algorithm that merged closely related sequences to remove PCR and sequencing errors. Alignment of CDR3 sequences to IMGT reference sequences was used to assign V, D and J gene segments. For a sequence to be retained, at least a six-nucleotide match to both a V gene segment and a J gene segment was required. Rearrangements were classified as productive when the CDR3 lacked stop codons and remained in frame with V and J, and all other rearrangements were classified as non-productive. CDR3 was defined by IMGT convention, running from the second conserved V-encoded cysteine to the conserved J-encoded phenylalanine. The earlier analysis of about 590 of the donors excluded sequences that lacked an unambiguous match to a single V gene segment. An earlier analysis of about 590 of the donors classified V segments as functional when productive rearrangements were above 56.7% and as segregating when the standard deviation between donors was above 5%. A statistical classification framework was built for diagnosing cytomegalovirus status from the catalog of TCR beta chain sequences. In a later analysis, V and J genes were assigned by comparing TCR nucleotide sequences against IMGT/GENE-DB human TR gene sequences. Using the TCRdist pipeline, a later analysis assigned CDR3 sequences along with most-parsimonious VDJ recombination scenarios. In a later analysis, every TCR beta chain was defined by the combination of its CDR3 amino acid sequence and its V-gene family, and reads without a unique V-gene family were dropped. To address suspected cross-contamination and a sequencing artifact, a later analysis removed a few hundred highly shared, low-generation-probability nucleotide sequences. In a later analysis, a clonal expansion index was calculated for each public chain from normalized within-repertoire ranks of inferred template counts. In a later analysis, generation probabilities were computed with a VDJ recombination model fitted to out-of-frame rearrangements, and the resulting probabilities were checked against IGoR. A later analysis scored TCR-TCR, TCR-HLA and TCR-CMV co-occurrence with hypergeometric tests, applying a repertoire-size bias correction to TCR pairs. In a later analysis, false discovery rates were estimated by permuting HLA or CMV assignments 20 times. In a later analysis, co-occurring TCRs were grouped using DBSCAN, and TCRdist sequence similarity was added for clustering within HLA-allele-positive subsets. For co-occurrence clustering, repertoires with fewer than 30,000 or more than 120,000 public chains were excluded, along with roughly five repertoires with anomalous nucleotide sharing. This is the immuneACCESS table as TCRdb keeps it, with only in-frame sequences that have V and J called. A part of the clones is gone; compared with another copy, unresolved V genes explain less than half, and the rest is unexplained. For V, J and clone size, that table is used; D and trimming come from the DNA. Recorded for this sample are more than 85,000 clones; 73% of them occurred a single time. The top ten constitute approximately 8.4% of the sample.

Specimen: PBMCs. The receptor comes from a man aged 35 to 55 in good health and CMV-seronegative.

The CDR3 reads as follows: CASCPRGRNTEAFF. The DNA sequence reads TGTGCCAGCTGTCCGAGGGGGAGGAACACTGAAGCTTTCTTT. The rearrangement combines TRBV28 with TRBJ1-1, with TRBD1 perhaps the D gene, on 6 matching bases. The CDR3, from cysteine to phenylalanine, totals 14 residues. Only the CDR3 DNA stays, 42 bases, in frame from base 1. V lost 8 bases and J lost 1 base; the stretch between them is 14 bases long. From a lookup of the germline V gene, CDR1 and CDR2 are MDHEN and SYDVKM.